The 21 T cell receptor beta chains below come from one sample, sequenced in a study of T cells in Graves' hyperthyroidism and ophthalmopathy (dated by TCRdb to 2018 to 2020). Preparation of the library involved multiplex PCR. The data were produced on an Illumina HiSeq 2000. Amplification of TCR beta CDR3 regions was carried out from RNA transcripts. A first-round RT-PCR of the TCR CDR3 used the HTBI primer set with the Qiagen OneStep RT-PCR kit. TCRdb reran the public reads through fastp at Q25 and MiXCR, keeping productive beta chains. Entries are consolidated by CDR3 protein sequence, retaining the most common genes and DNA. The sample table contains approximately 400,000 distinct CDR3 sequences; only one count was recorded for around 13% of them. The top ten hold roughly 21% of the sample. Sequencing was performed on blood. Receptors originate from a woman aged 25-40 years with Graves' ophthalmopathy.

This clonotype was picked up many times. Here the CDR3 DNA reads TGTGCCAGCAGTTACAAGCAGGGGGGAGAGACCCAGTACTTC. It specifies CASSYKQGGETQYF. The chain joins TRBV6-5 to TRBJ2-5, with a tentative D call TRBD1 (7 bases). V lost 2 bases and J lost 4, with 11 bases in between. Germline V CDR1 and CDR2: MNHEY, SVGAGI. The CDR3 length is 14 residues.

The table lists this clonotype with many counts. The rearrangement joins TRBV28 to TRBJ2-7; unclear D gene. CDR1 is MDHEN and CDR2 is SYDVKM in the germline V gene. With 2 bases removed from V and 5 bases from J, the gap between germline ends came to 1 base. The CDR3 is 10 residues long. DNA of the CDR3: TGTGCCAGCAGTTTAAACGAGCAGTACTTC. Translated, it gives CASSLNEQYF.

This clonotype has just a few counts. This sequence joins TRBV5-4 and TRBJ2-6, with D maybe TRBD1 (5 bases). V shed 0 bases and J shed 0 bases, with 10 bases lying between them. The CDR3 runs to 17 residues. Germline CDR1 reads SGHNT; CDR2 reads YYREEE (reference sequence). CDR3 residues: CASSLGKDSSGANVLTF. The CDR3 DNA is TGTGCCAGCAGCTTGGGAAAAGACAGCTCTGGGGCCAACGTCCTGACTTTC. Supplemented by reference TRBV5-4 and TRBJ2-6, the full variable domain reads ETGVTQSPTHLIKTRGQQVTLRCSSQSGHNTVSWYQQALGQGPQFIFQYYREEENGRGNFPPRFSGLQFPNYSSELNVNALELDDSALYLCASSLGKDSSGANVLTFGAGSRLTVL.

The rearrangement joins TRBV3-1 to TRBJ1-6; D is unresolved. There are 15 residues in the CDR3. Germline V lookup: CDR1 LGHDT, CDR2 YNNKEL (reference sequence). With 1 base removed from V and 8 bases from J, the gap between germline ends came to 12 bases. CDR3 nucleotide sequence: TGTGCCAGCAGCCAAGGAGCCAGGACCGATTCACCCCTCCACTTT. Amino acid sequence: CASSQGARTDSPLHF.

This clonotype was seen just once. The V and J genes are TRBV28 and TRBJ2-7; 7 nucleotides align to TRBD2. Unmatched junction bases numbered 8, after V lost 5 bases and J lost 1 base. The germline gives CDR1 MDHEN, CDR2 SYDVKM. The CDR3 has 15 amino acids. CDR3 coding DNA: TGTGCCAGCAGTCCCCGGGGAGGGAAGTCCTACGAGCAGTACTTC. Protein: CASSPRGGKSYEQYF.

Ten or more counts support this clonotype. The chain uses TRBV28 and TRBJ2-7; tentatively, D is TRBD1 (6 bases). Germline V CDR1 and CDR2: MDHEN, SYDVKM. This CDR3 contains 13 residues. V was pared by 6 bases and J by 5 bases, with 14 bases between. In DNA form, the CDR3 reads TGTGCCAGCAGGCAACAGGGTTTGGACGAGCAGTACTTC. Its translation: CASRQQGLDEQYF.

This sequence joins TRBV3-1 and TRBJ2-7, with TRBD1 matching over 9 bases. The CDR3 contains 17 residues. Germline values: CDR1 LGHDT, CDR2 YNNKEL (reference sequence). The V gene end was trimmed by 1 base and the J gene end by 5 bases; junction bases not matched to a gene: 12. The CDR3: CASSQVFSDRGGDEQYF. The DNA of the CDR3 is TGTGCCAGCAGCCAAGTATTTTCGGACAGGGGAGGGGACGAGCAGTACTTC.

The chain is built from TRBV6-1 and TRBJ1-4, with D tentatively TRBD1 (6 bases). Germline V gene lookup returns CDR1 MNHNS and CDR2 SASEGT. V gave up 4 bases and J gave up 2 bases, with 17 bases separating them. CDR3 length equals 17 residues. The CDR3 reads CASSAGLLRGTNEKLFF. CDR3 coding DNA: TGTGCCAGCAGTGCGGGACTGCTCAGGGGCACTAATGAAAAACTGTTTTTT.

This clonotype was seen ten or more times. This chain connects TRBV28 to TRBJ2-5; 13 bases match TRBD2. Germline CDR1 is MDHEN and CDR2 is SYDVKM. Unmatched junction bases numbered 11, after V lost 5 bases and J lost 2 bases. The CDR3 contains 18 residues. CDR3 amino acids: CASSRGLAGITPQETQYF. DNA of the CDR3: TGTGCCAGCAGTCGGGGACTAGCGGGGATTACCCCTCAAGAGACCCAGTACTTC.

This clonotype was recorded a few times. This sequence joins TRBV12-3 or TRBV12-4 and TRBJ2-5; possibly TRBD2 for D (6 bases). This CDR3 has 16 residues. Trimming took 6 bases from V and 2 from J, leaving 19 bases between them. CDR3 region: CASSQLAREHQETQYF. The DNA of the CDR3 is TGTGCCAGCAGCCAACTAGCAAGGGAACATCAAGAGACCCAGTACTTC.

The chain employs TRBV20-1 and TRBJ2-7; D unclear. V gave up 6 bases and J gave up 2 bases, with 11 bases separating them. Germline CDR1 and CDR2: DFQATT and SNEGSKA (reference sequence). This CDR3 has 12 amino acids. CDR3 sequence (DNA): TGCAGTGCCACCACTGGGACCTACGAGCAGTACTTC. It encodes CSATTGTYEQYF.

This clonotype was found many times. The rearrangement joins TRBV14 to TRBJ2-3; TRBD2 might be the D (6 bases). From germline, CDR1 is SGHDN and CDR2 FVKESK. This CDR3 comprises 18 residues. V shed 0 bases and J shed 0 bases, with 16 bases lying between them. The chain's CDR3 is CASSQEVTSPFSTDTQYF. CDR3 DNA: TGTGCCAGCAGCCAAGAGGTTACTAGCCCGTTCAGCACAGATACGCAGTATTTT.

This clonotype came up many times. The chain links TRBV3-1 to TRBJ2-1; 9 bases map to TRBD1. The CDR3 has 17 amino acids. CDR1 LGHDT and CDR2 YNNKEL come from the germline V gene (reference sequence). V gave up 4 bases and J gave up 6 bases; unmatched junction bases: 13. The CDR3 DNA reads TGTGCCAGCAGCCCCTACAGGATCGGGACAGGGATCAATGAGCAGTTCTTC. It specifies CASSPYRIGTGINEQFF.

This clonotype was seen many times. The chain uses TRBV3-1 and TRBJ2-2; TRBD2 matches at 12 bases. This CDR3 region has 14 residues. Trimming cost V 4 bases and J 6 bases; bases outside gene matches: 0. CDR1 and CDR2 from the germline V gene are LGHDT and YNNKEL (reference sequence). The CDR3 bases are TGTGCCAGCAGCCCTAGCGGGGGGGCCGGGGAGCTGTTTTTT. As protein: CASSPSGGAGELFF.

In its sample, this clonotype was seen many times. J is TRBJ1-5 and V is TRBV18, with 7 bases lining up with TRBD1. Per the germline V gene, CDR1 is KGHSH and CDR2 is LQKENI. This CDR3 is built from 18 residues. V lost 1 base to trimming and J lost 0 bases; unmatched junction nucleotides: 9. Here the CDR3 DNA reads TGTGCCAGCTCACCACTTCCGGGACAGAGTTATAGCAATCAGCCCCAGCATTTT. This codes for CASSPLPGQSYSNQPQHF. The full variable domain, its missing parts supplied by reference TRBV18 and TRBJ1-5, is NAGVMQNPRHLVRRRGQEARLRCSPMKGHSHVYWYRQLPEEGLKFMVYLQKENIIDESGMPKERFSAEFPKEGPSILRIQQVVRGDSAAYFCASSPLPGQSYSNQPQHFGDGTRLSIL.

The rearrangement joins TRBV4-1 to TRBJ1-1, with TRBD1 as a possible D gene (5 bases). There are 13 residues in the CDR3. Germline V gives CDR1 MGHRA, CDR2 YSYEKL. Trimming removed 1 base at V and 10 bases at J, with 13 bases between. The CDR3 is CASSQVGDRVAFF. The DNA of the CDR3 is TGCGCCAGCAGCCAAGTAGGGGATCGGGTAGCTTTCTTT.

Many counts were recorded for this clonotype. J is TRBJ2-7 and V is TRBV6-1; 10 bases align to TRBD1. This CDR3 has 16 amino acids. Germline CDR1 is MNHNS and CDR2 is SASEGT. J was trimmed by 6 bases and V by 7 bases; bases with no gene match: 15. CDR3 bases: TGTGCCAGCAATAAAGGGAGGGGACAGGGGACGGGCGAGCAGTACTTC. The encoded protein is CASNKGRGQGTGEQYF.

This clonotype was recorded at least ten times. The rearrangement joins TRBV3-1 to TRBJ1-6, with a tentative D call TRBD1 (6 bases). The CDR3 covers 16 residues. Deletions cut 6 bases from V and 8 bases from J, with 20 bases between. Looked up from germline, CDR1 is LGHDT and CDR2 is YNNKEL (reference sequence). The CDR3 DNA sequence: TGTGCCAGCAGTTACGGGGGGCAGGAGTCTGATTCACCCCTCCACTTT. This gives the protein CASSYGGQESDSPLHF. Together with reference TRBV3-1 and TRBJ1-6, the CDR3 gives the full variable domain: DTAVSQTPKYLVTQMGNDKSIKCEQNLGHDTMYWYKQDSKKFLKIMFSYNNKELIINETVPNRFSPKSPDKAHLNLHINSLELGDSAVYFCASSYGGQESDSPLHFGNGTRLTVT.

CDR3 in amino acids: CASSGPGRTYYGYTF. In nucleotides, the CDR3 is TGTGCCAGCAGCGGTCCCGGCAGGACTTATTATGGCTACACCTTC. The chain uses TRBV6-2 or TRBV6-3 and TRBJ1-2, with D hard to call. Germline V gene lookup returns CDR1 MNHEY and CDR2 SVGEGT. The germline V and J ends were trimmed by 6 bases and 5 bases, with 19 bases remaining between them. The CDR3 loop spans 15 amino acids.

This clonotype was seen only a few times. The rearrangement joins TRBV19 to TRBJ2-1; the D is unclear. The ends were cut back, 1 base at V and 5 bases at J, with 9 bases in the middle. Germline CDR1 is LNHDA and CDR2 is SQIVND (reference sequence). The CDR3 consists of 14 residues. The DNA of the CDR3 is TGTGCCAGTAGTATAGCCCGTCAGGACAATGAGCAGTTCTTC. Translated: CASSIARQDNEQFF.

Ten or more counts support this clonotype. The rearrangement uses TRBV3-1 and TRBJ2-5; D is unclear. The V end lost 0 bases, the J end lost 4 bases, and 15 bases lay between the germline ends. The CDR3 sequence is 16 residues long. CDR1 and CDR2 from the germline V gene are LGHDT and YNNKEL (reference sequence). This chain's CDR3 is CASSQDPTSRSETQYF. Written as DNA, the CDR3 is TGTGCCAGCAGCCAAGACCCTACGAGTAGATCAGAGACCCAGTACTTC.